One sample yielded the 21 T cell receptor beta chains listed below, sequenced in a study of neurological immune-mediated disorders. One entry per CDR3 protein results from TCRdb running MiXCR on the 5' RACE reads. The table lists 49,000 or so distinct CDR3 sequences, around 4.5% of them singletons, with roughly 6% in the top ten. Sample: PBMCs. The receptor source for this set is a woman aged 60-70 years with multiple sclerosis.

As DNA, the CDR3 is TGTGCCAGCTCATCGACAGGGTTTAATGAAAAACTGTTTTTT. This gives the protein CASSSTGFNEKLFF. V usage is TRBV18 and J usage is TRBJ1-4; TRBD1 matches at 7 bases. Germline V gene sequence: CDR1 KGHSH, CDR2 LQKENI. The CDR3 has 14 amino acids. V gave up 5 bases and J gave up 4 bases; unmatched junction bases: 4.

This clonotype occurred many times. The V call is TRBV20-1, the J call TRBJ2-1, with 9 nucleotides matching TRBD1. Germline CDR1 DFQATT, CDR2 SNEGSKA (reference sequence). V dropped 6 bases and J dropped 7; count of bases not matched to a gene: 10. This CDR3 is 14 amino acids long. The CDR3 sequence is CSASRQGVGNEQFF. The CDR3 nucleotides read TGCAGTGCCAGTCGACAGGGGGTGGGGAATGAGCAGTTCTTC.

This clonotype was observed a few times. The rearrangement links TRBV7-9 to TRBJ1-4; the D gene is possibly TRBD1 (6 bases). The CDR3 has 14 amino acids. Germline-derived CDR1 and CDR2 are SEHNR and FQNEAQ (reference sequence). V lost 9 bases and J 7 bases, leaving 18 bases between the germline ends. The CDR3: CASTGIGMGEKLFF. The CDR3 coding sequence is TGTGCCAGTACAGGGATCGGGATGGGTGAAAAACTGTTTTTT.

The V call is TRBV6-6, the J call TRBJ2-3, with D possibly being TRBD2 (5 bases). The V gene's germline CDR1 is MNHNY and CDR2 SVGAGI (reference sequence). The CDR3 runs to 15 residues. V dropped 5 bases and J dropped 6 bases, with 18 bases sitting between them. Here the CDR3 reads CASSGSRPADDTQYF. The DNA for the CDR3 is TGTGCCAGCAGTGGGAGTCGGCCCGCCGACGATACGCAGTATTTT.

This clonotype was recorded at least ten times. This rearrangement joins TRBV5-5 to TRBJ2-3, with TRBD2 identical over 9 bases. The ends lost 5 bases at V and 7 bases at J; junction bases unmatched: 8. Germline V gene data show CDR1 as SGHKS and CDR2 as YYEKEE (reference sequence). The CDR3 runs 14 residues. CDR3 in amino acids: CASRGLAQGNTQYF. In nucleotides, the CDR3 is TGTGCCAGCAGAGGACTAGCGCAAGGGAATACGCAGTATTTT.

This clonotype was observed many times. V and J are TRBV12-3 or TRBV12-4 and TRBJ1-1; possible D gene TRBD1, 6 bases. Trimming removed 5 bases from V and 1 base from J, with 11 bases in between. This CDR3 has 14 residues. The CDR3 DNA is TGTGCCAGCAGTCCGAGACAGGAGAACACTGAAGCTTTCTTT. Residues: CASSPRQENTEAFF.

This clonotype was seen ten or more times. The gene calls are TRBV20-1 and TRBJ2-3; TRBD2 aligns across 11 bases. There are 11 residues in the CDR3. Trimming took 6 bases from V and 13 from J; bases not matched to a gene: 6. Germline V gene lookup returns CDR1 DFQATT and CDR2 SNEGSKA (reference sequence). DNA of the CDR3: TGCAGTGCACCACTAGCGGGAGTTAAGTATTTT. Encoded protein: CSAPLAGVKYF.

There are many counts of this clonotype. V usage is TRBV7-2 and J usage is TRBJ1-4, with TRBD1 matching over 8 bases. Germline CDR1 SGHTA, CDR2 FQGNSA. This CDR3 comprises 16 residues. The V gene end was trimmed by 1 base and the J gene end by 4 bases; junction bases not matched to a gene: 5. The CDR3 DNA follows: TGTGCCAGCAGCTTAGTCAGGGGGCAAAGTAATGAAAAACTGTTTTTT. The encoded protein is CASSLVRGQSNEKLFF.

This clonotype was counted at least ten times. The chain employs TRBV4-3 and TRBJ2-1; 10 nucleotides match TRBD1. Trimming removed 2 bases from V and 8 bases from J; junction bases left unmatched: 9. This CDR3 contains 16 residues. Germline CDR1 reads LGHNA; CDR2 reads YSLEER. The CDR3 region is CASSQSGTGVRDEQFF. DNA of the CDR3: TGCGCCAGCAGCCAATCCGGGACAGGGGTCAGGGATGAGCAGTTCTTC.

This clonotype has a count of ten or more. The chain uses TRBV7-2 and TRBJ1-1; D is uncertain. The V and J ends lost 1 base and 2 bases respectively, with 11 bases between them. The CDR3 length is 15 residues. Germline-derived CDR1 and CDR2 are SGHTA and FQGNSA. The CDR3 DNA is TGTGCCAGCAGCTTAGTACCGGTGATAAACACTGAAGCTTTCTTT. Translated: CASSLVPVINTEAFF. Complete variable domain (other parts from reference TRBV7-2 and TRBJ1-1): GAGVSQSPSNKVTEKGKDVELRCDPISGHTALYWYRQSLGQGLEFLIYFQGNSAPDKSGLPSDRFSAERTGGSVSTLTIQRTQQEDSAVYLCASSLVPVINTEAFFGQGTRLTVV.

The V gene is TRBV6-2 or TRBV6-3, the J gene TRBJ1-2; the D gene is possibly TRBD1 (5 bases). Trimming removed 6 bases at V and 6 bases at J, with 14 bases between. This CDR3 is 13 amino acids long. CDR1 is MNHEY and CDR2 is SVGEGT in the germline V gene. The CDR3 spells CASRGTPVDGYTF. The DNA of the CDR3 is TGTGCCAGCAGGGGGACTCCCGTGGATGGCTACACCTTC.

This clonotype was observed at least ten times. The chain has TRBV15 and TRBJ1-1, with D hard to call. This CDR3 has 13 residues. Trimming removed 0 bases at V and 0 bases at J, with 2 bases between. Germline loops: CDR1 LNHNV, CDR2 YYDKDF (reference sequence). In DNA, the CDR3 is TGTGCCACCAGCAGAGATATGAACACTGAAGCTTTCTTT. Its translation: CATSRDMNTEAFF.

At least ten counts were recorded for this clonotype. The rearrangement joins TRBV10-2 to TRBJ2-3; no definite D call. Germline CDR1 is WSHSY and CDR2 is SAAADI. The CDR3 contains 14 residues. V was trimmed by 2 bases and J by 5 bases, leaving 11 bases between them. CDR3 nucleotides: TGCGCCAGCAGTGAGCGGCCGTCTATAGATACGCAGTATTTT. It yields the protein CASSERPSIDTQYF.

The table lists this clonotype with many counts. V gene TRBV10-2 combines with J gene TRBJ2-7, with 12 bases fitting TRBD2. V gave up 10 bases and J gave up 2 bases; unmatched junction bases: 3. The germline CDR1 and CDR2 sequences are WSHSY and SAAADI. CDR3 length: 13 amino acids. The CDR3 is CATRLAGAYEQYV. The CDR3 bases are TGCGCCACCAGACTAGCGGGAGCCTACGAGCAGTACGTC.

This clonotype was detected ten times or more. V gene TRBV6-5 combines with J gene TRBJ1-2; D is possibly TRBD1 (5 bases). Trimming pared 4 bases from V and 5 bases from J, leaving 14 bases between. The germline CDR1 and CDR2 sequences are MNHEY and SVGAGI. The CDR3 covers 14 residues. The CDR3 coding sequence is TGTGCCAGCAGTTTGTTGGGGGTGGTATATGGCTACACCTTC. Amino acid sequence: CASSLLGVVYGYTF.

This clonotype has a count of ten or more. This rearrangement joins TRBV20-1 to TRBJ1-1, with D tentatively TRBD1 (5 bases). V was shortened by 6 bases and J by 0 bases, with 20 bases between the two germline ends. The CDR3 is made up of 16 amino acids. Germline lookup yields CDR1 DFQATT and CDR2 SNEGSKA (reference sequence). This CDR3 is CSAADGGRTMNTEAFF. The CDR3 DNA sequence: TGCAGTGCCGCGGATGGGGGTAGGACTATGAACACTGAAGCTTTCTTT.

The table lists this clonotype with a few counts. This chain uses TRBV7-2 with TRBJ2-1; the D gene is possibly TRBD2 (5 bases). CDR3 size: 13 residues. V was trimmed by 1 base and J by 13 bases, leaving 14 bases between them. Germline V CDR1 and CDR2: SGHTA, FQGNSA. The CDR3 DNA is TGTGCCAGCAGCTTAGGGACGGGAAGAAATCAGTTCTTC. Protein: CASSLGTGRNQFF.

This clonotype was detected ten times or more. The chain combines TRBV2 with TRBJ2-1, with TRBD2 matching over 7 bases. Germline V gene data show CDR1 as SNHLY and CDR2 as FYNNEI. With 7 bases clipped from V and 3 bases from J, the junction kept 6 bases outside the gene matches. The CDR3 extends over 14 amino acids. Here the CDR3 reads CASNLRGGYNEQFF. The CDR3 nucleotides are TGTGCCAGCAACCTCCGCGGGGGCTACAATGAGCAGTTCTTC.

Ten or more counts support this clonotype. The chain couples TRBV4-1 to TRBJ2-2; 9 bases fit TRBD2. V trimming: 6 bases; J trimming: 7 bases; junction bases outside the gene matches: 12. The CDR3 has 16 amino acids. CDR1 MGHRA and CDR2 YSYEKL come from the germline V gene. The CDR3 region has the DNA TGCGCCAGCAGTCCTCTAGCGGGAAAAGGTATCGGGGAGCTGTTTTTT. As protein: CASSPLAGKGIGELFF.

J is TRBJ2-7 and V is TRBV20-1; a possible D gene is TRBD2 (5 bases). The CDR3 has 14 residues. V shed 0 bases and J shed 2 bases, with 11 bases lying between them. CDR1 and CDR2 (germline): DFQATT, SNEGSKA (reference sequence). CDR3 amino acids: CSARDLGLAYEQYF. The CDR3 DNA follows: TGCAGTGCTAGAGATCTCGGACTGGCCTACGAGCAGTACTTC.

This clonotype has a count of ten or more. CDR3 in DNA: TGCAGTGCTCTGGATGGGGGGTCGAAGGGATCACCCCTCCACTTT. Protein product: CSALDGGSKGSPLHF. This chain uses TRBV20-1 with TRBJ1-6, with D possibly matching TRBD1 (5 bases). The CDR3 is 15 residues long. Germline CDR1 is DFQATT and CDR2 is SNEGSKA (reference sequence). With 5 bases removed from V and 10 bases from J, the gap between germline ends came to 21 bases.